This TCR beta chain was obtained from a study of human T cells and chemical hapten exposure. Study-level findings and limits: TCRs exceeding a frequency of 1 in 1000 stayed unchanged under DPC sensitization. Expanded TCRs clustered into significantly more large CDR3 similarity groups than controls, the analysis revealed.

Remarks on this clonotype: What it binds is not known.

MiXCR, applied by TCRdb to the RACE reads, yields one record per CDR3 protein. The repertoire holds some 180,000 distinct CDR3 sequences, around 23% seen once, with 2% to 3% in the top ten. The CDR3 runs to 14 residues. Germline lookup yields CDR1 KGHSH and CDR2 LQKENI. V was trimmed by 3 bases and J by 2 bases, leaving 8 bases between them. The sample's time point: patch test 3, about 24 weeks after DPC sensitization. Regarding treatment: therapeutic diphenylcyclopropenone sensitization with weekly scalp DPC. The study drew its donors from alopecia patients who were 18 to 70 years old and suitable for DPC.

The V and J genes are TRBV18 and TRBJ2-1; the D gene is possibly TRBD2 (6 bases). This TCR came from a woman aged 40 to 55 with alopecia areata. Some clones in this sample may be carry-over from other donors' samples. Sequences were derived from whole blood, sampled in connection with sensitization to the hapten diphenylcyclopropenone (DPC). CDR3 coding DNA: TGTGCCAGCTCACCTCCGGGAGCCTACAATGAGCAGTTCTTC. The encoded protein is CASSPPGAYNEQFF.